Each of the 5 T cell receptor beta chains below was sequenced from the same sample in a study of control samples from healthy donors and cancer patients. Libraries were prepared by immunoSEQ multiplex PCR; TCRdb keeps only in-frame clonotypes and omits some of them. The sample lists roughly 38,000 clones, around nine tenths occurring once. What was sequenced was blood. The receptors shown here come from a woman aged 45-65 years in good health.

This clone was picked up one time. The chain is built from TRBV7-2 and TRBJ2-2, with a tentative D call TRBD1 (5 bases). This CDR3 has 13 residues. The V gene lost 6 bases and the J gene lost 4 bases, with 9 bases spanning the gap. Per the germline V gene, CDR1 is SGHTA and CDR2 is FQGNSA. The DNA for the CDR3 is TGTGCCAGCAGGAAGGGGATCACCGGGGAGCTGTTTTTT. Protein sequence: CASRKGITGELFF.

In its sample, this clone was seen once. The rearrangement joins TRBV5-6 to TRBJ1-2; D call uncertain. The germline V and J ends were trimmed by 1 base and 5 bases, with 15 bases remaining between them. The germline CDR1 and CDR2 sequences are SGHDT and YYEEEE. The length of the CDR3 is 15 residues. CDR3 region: CASSLFSGGRYGYTF. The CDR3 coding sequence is TGTGCCAGCAGCTTGTTTTCGGGCGGCAGATATGGCTACACCTTC.

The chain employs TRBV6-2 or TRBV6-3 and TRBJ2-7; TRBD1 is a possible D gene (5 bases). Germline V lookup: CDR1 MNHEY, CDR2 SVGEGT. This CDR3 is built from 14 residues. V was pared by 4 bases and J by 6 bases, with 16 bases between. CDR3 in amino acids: CASSLDTGVSEQYF. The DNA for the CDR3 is TGTGCCAGCAGTTTGGACACAGGTGTCTCCGAGCAGTACTTC.

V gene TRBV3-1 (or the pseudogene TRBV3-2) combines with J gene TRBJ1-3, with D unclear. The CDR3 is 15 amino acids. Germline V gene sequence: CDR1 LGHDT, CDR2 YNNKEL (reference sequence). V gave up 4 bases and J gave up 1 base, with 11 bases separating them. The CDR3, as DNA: TGTGCCAGCAGCCCAAAGTTCGGATCTGGAAACACCATATATTTT. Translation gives CASSPKFGSGNTIYF.

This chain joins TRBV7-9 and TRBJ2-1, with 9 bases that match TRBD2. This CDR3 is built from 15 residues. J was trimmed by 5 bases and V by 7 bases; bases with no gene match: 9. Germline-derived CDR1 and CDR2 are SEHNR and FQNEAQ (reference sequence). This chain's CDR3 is CASTMGLAAHNEQFF. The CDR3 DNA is TGTGCCAGCACAATGGGACTAGCAGCTCACAATGAGCAGTTCTTC.